These 8 T cell receptor beta chains originate from one sample sequenced in a study of blood T cell repertoires in COVID-19. Clones were sequenced by immunoSEQ multiplex PCR, and TCRdb holds only the in-frame ones, with some missing. Among about 120,000 clones, 60% to 80% were seen once, and the ten largest hold roughly 7.9%. Sequenced material: peripheral blood. The receptors derive from a human donor in a cohort sampled during active COVID-19.

Only a few counts were recorded for this clone. This may be a read error: a much more frequent sequence differs by one nucleotide. CDR3 bases: TGTGCCAGCAGCCCGGGGAGCTCACCCCTCCACTTT. Its translation: CASSPGSSPLHF. This chain joins TRBV11-2 and TRBJ1-6; no firm D call. The CDR3 consists of 12 residues. Trimming shortened V by 5 bases and J by 10 bases, and 9 bases separated the two germline ends. Germline lookup yields CDR1 SGHAT and CDR2 FQNNGV.

As concerns this clone: The identical CDR3 is also encoded by other nucleotide sequences in the sample. The chain joins TRBV6-5 to TRBJ1-5; no clear D. V gave up 0 bases and J gave up 2 bases, with 5 bases separating them. The CDR3 spans 14 residues. Germline values: CDR1 MNHEY, CDR2 SVGAGI. The CDR3 region is CASSYSGGNQPQHF. In DNA form, the CDR3 reads TGTGCCAGCAGTTACTCGGGAGGCAATCAGCCCCAGCATTTT.

The chain links TRBV3-1 (or the pseudogene TRBV3-2) to TRBJ2-7; 9 positions agree with TRBD2. The V and J ends lost 0 bases and 3 bases, in that order; junction bases with no gene match: 6. This CDR3 has 16 residues. The germline V gene encodes CDR1 LGHDT and CDR2 YNNKEL (reference sequence). The CDR3 bases are TGTGCCAGCAGCCAAGAGCTAGCGGGGACCTTCTACGAGCAGTACTTC. Amino acids: CASSQELAGTFYEQYF.

The gene calls are TRBV28 and TRBJ2-7; D is possibly TRBD2 (6 bases). Germline CDR1 is MDHEN and CDR2 is SYDVKM. Trimming left V 3 bases short and J 8 bases short, with 14 bases between. The CDR3 totals 13 residues. The CDR3 here is CASSFRLGGKQYF. The CDR3 DNA reads as TGTGCCAGCAGTTTTCGACTAGGTGGGAAGCAGTACTTC.

The chain employs TRBV7-3 and TRBJ1-2, with 9 bases fitting TRBD1. The CDR3 consists of 13 residues. Germline values: CDR1 SGHTA, CDR2 FQGTGA. The V gene end was trimmed by 5 bases and the J gene end by 8 bases; junction bases not matched to a gene: 6. The CDR3 DNA reads TGTGCCAGCAGCCAAACAGGGGGCGGCGGCTACACCTTC. Translating it yields CASSQTGGGGYTF. The variable domain in full, with the rest retrieved from reference TRBV7-3 and TRBJ1-2, is GAGVSQTPSNKVTEKGKYVELRCDPISGHTALYWYRQSLGQGPEFLIYFQGTGAADDSGLPNDRFFAVRPEGSVSTLKIQRTERGDSAVYLCASSQTGGGGYTFGSGTRLTVV.

This clone has only a few counts. V usage is TRBV6-1 and J usage is TRBJ2-7; 10 nucleotides line up with TRBD2. Germline trimming cut 0 bases from V and 6 bases from J; bases unmatched to any gene: 8. Germline V CDR1 and CDR2: MNHNS, SASEGT. The CDR3 has 16 residues. DNA of the CDR3: TGTGCCAGCAGTGAAGCGGACCCAGCGGGAGGGCTCGAGCAGTACTTC. It codes for CASSEADPAGGLEQYF.

The genes are TRBV11-2 and TRBJ2-7; 8 bases map to TRBD1. Looked up from germline, CDR1 is SGHAT and CDR2 is FQNNGV. V shed 4 bases and J 4 bases; nucleotides not matched to a gene: 12. CDR3 length: 16 residues. CDR3 DNA sequence: TGTGCCAGCAGCTCAATCGACAGGGGCGCTAAGTACGAGCAGTACTTC. Amino acid sequence: CASSSIDRGAKYEQYF.

The J gene is TRBJ1-1, the V gene TRBV10-3; 8 nucleotides line up with TRBD1. CDR3 length equals 13 residues. In germline, CDR1 is ENHRY, CDR2 SYGVKD. J gave up 2 bases and V 9 bases, and 5 bases lay outside the gene matches. The CDR3 DNA reads TGTGCCATACTGGACAGGGCTAACACTGAAGCTTTCTTT. This sequence encodes CAILDRANTEAFF.